These 32 T cell receptor beta chains were sequenced from one sample in a study of regulatory T cells in long-lasting Graves disease (dated by TCRdb to 2020 to 2023). Libraries were built with multiplex PCR. Sequencing took place on an Illumina HiSeq 4000. TCR beta libraries were built with iRepertoire HTBI primers and Arm-PCR amplification of CDR3 regions. TCRdb trimmed public reads at Q25 via fastp, called clones via MiXCR and kept in-frame beta chains. When rows share a CDR3 protein, they turn into one entry using the most common DNA and genes. The sample table holds 560,000 or so distinct CDR3 sequences, of which about 15% were seen once. The ten largest clones add up to 12% of the sample. The intended sense of this specimen's time point label: newly diagnosed GD, antithyroid drugs for less than 3 months. For both TCR sequencing and RNA sequencing, RNA was extracted from PBMCs in TRIzol. The same data also went into a second study, on T cells in Graves' hyperthyroidism and ophthalmopathy.

The sample in question was peripheral blood mononuclear cells (PBMCs), obtained at new diagnosis, from a patient treated with antithyroid drugs. These receptors were taken from a man younger than 35 with Graves disease. Donor details come from another sample of the same person, matched by shared clones.

With respect to this clonotype: A read error may be the cause here, since a much bigger clone is one base away. J is TRBJ1-4 and V is TRBV18; no clear D gene. Germline loops: CDR1 KGHSH, CDR2 LQKENI. This CDR3 comprises 15 residues. This chain's CDR3 is CASSPIGGYNEKPFF. The CDR3 region has the DNA TGTGCCAGCTCACCAATCGGCGGTTATAATGAAAAACCGTTTTTT.

This chain links TRBV28 with TRBJ2-7; 8 nucleotides match TRBD2. Germline lookup yields CDR1 MDHEN and CDR2 SYDVKM. The V segment lost 3 bases and the J segment 4 bases; nucleotides outside the gene matches: 8. This CDR3 is built from 15 residues. The CDR3 DNA is TGTGCCAGCAGTTTGGGGCGGGAGGCCCCTTACGAGCAGTACTTC. This translates into CASSLGREAPYEQYF. Variable domain in full (rest from reference TRBV28 and TRBJ2-7): DVKVTQSSRYLVKRTGEKVFLECVQDMDHENMFWYRQDPGLGLRLIYFSYDVKMKEKGDIPEGYSVSREKKERFSLILESASTNQTSMYLCASSLGREAPYEQYFGPGTRLTVT.

The table lists this clonotype with many counts. The chain combines TRBV20-1 with TRBJ2-5; tentative D call: TRBD1 (6 bases). The CDR3 is made up of 14 amino acids. Trimming took 3 bases from V and 2 from J, leaving 13 bases between them. CDR1 DFQATT and CDR2 SNEGSKA come from the germline V gene (reference sequence). This CDR3 is CSARTGTLQETQYF. The CDR3 DNA reads TGCAGTGCTAGGACCGGGACACTACAAGAGACCCAGTACTTC.

This clonotype was counted ten times or more. V usage is TRBV5-1 and J usage is TRBJ2-7, with 7 bases that match TRBD2. Unmatched junction bases numbered 7, after V lost 0 bases and J lost 4 bases. The CDR3 is 15 residues long. Looked up from germline, CDR1 is SGHRS and CDR2 is YFSETQ. CDR3: CASSLAGLAEYEQYF. The CDR3 DNA is TGCGCCAGCAGCTTGGCCGGGCTAGCGGAATACGAGCAGTACTTC.

This clonotype was seen many times. The rearrangement joins TRBV30 to TRBJ2-3; D remains unclear. CDR1 and CDR2 (germline): GTSNPN, SVGIG (reference sequence). The length of the CDR3 is 14 residues. Trimming left V 3 bases short and J 2 bases short, with 12 bases between. The CDR3 region is CAWSPAYPTDTQYF. The DNA of the CDR3 is TGTGCCTGGAGCCCAGCTTACCCCACAGATACGCAGTATTTT.

This clonotype was recorded many times. This chain connects TRBV27 to TRBJ2-6; possible D gene TRBD2, 6 bases. V lost 7 bases, J lost 0 bases, and 10 bases lay in between. The CDR3 is 15 residues long. The germline V gene encodes CDR1 MNHEY and CDR2 SMNVEV (reference sequence). In DNA, the CDR3 is TGTGCCAGCACCGGGAGAAGCTCTGGGGCCAACGTCCTGACTTTC. It translates to CASTGRSSGANVLTF.

This clonotype was observed at least ten times. The V call is TRBV4-1, the J call TRBJ2-2; 7 bases are a match to TRBD2. Germline loops: CDR1 MGHRA, CDR2 YSYEKL. The V segment lost 1 base and the J segment 5 bases; nucleotides outside the gene matches: 7. The CDR3 is 16 residues long. In nucleotides, the CDR3 is TGCGCCAGCAGCCAAGGGGTAGGGAGGGTTACCGGGGAGCTGTTTTTT. This encodes CASSQGVGRVTGELFF.

This clonotype was seen at least ten times. The rearrangement uses TRBV6-1 and TRBJ2-1, with TRBD2 matching 7 bases. V shed 5 bases and J 8 bases; nucleotides not matched to a gene: 12. CDR3 size: 15 residues. The germline V gene encodes CDR1 MNHNS and CDR2 SASEGT. CDR3: CASSPWGLTRDEQFF. The DNA for the CDR3 is TGTGCCAGCAGTCCCTGGGGACTAACACGGGATGAGCAGTTCTTC.

V gene TRBV20-1 combines with J gene TRBJ1-1, with a tentative D call TRBD1 (5 bases). The CDR3 is 14 amino acids. V gave up 0 bases and J gave up 0 bases, with 8 bases separating them. CDR1 is DFQATT, CDR2 SNEGSKA, per germline (reference sequence). CDR3 sequence (DNA): TGCAGTGCTAGAGATGGGGGAGTGAACACTGAAGCTTTCTTT. Translated, it gives CSARDGGVNTEAFF.

This clonotype was observed at least ten times. J is TRBJ2-5 and V is TRBV11-3; 11 nucleotides agree with TRBD1. CDR1 and CDR2 from the germline V gene are SGHNT and YENEEA. The CDR3 sequence is 16 residues long. The ends lost 3 bases at V and 4 bases at J; junction bases unmatched: 7. DNA of the CDR3: TGTGCCAGCAGCTTGGGCGGGACAGGGGGTCTAGAGACCCAGTACTTC. Protein product: CASSLGGTGGLETQYF.

This clonotype was counted ten times or more. The V call is TRBV7-3, the J call TRBJ1-1; D is uncertain. The CDR3 runs 15 residues. Trimming shortened V by 4 bases and J by 7 bases, and 19 bases separated the two germline ends. Looked up from germline, CDR1 is SGHTA and CDR2 is FQGTGA. The CDR3 nucleotides read TGTGCCAGCAGCTCCCACGGAGGAGGGCAGCTTGAAGCTTTCTTT. This sequence encodes CASSSHGGGQLEAFF.

This clonotype came up many times. V gene TRBV28 combines with J gene TRBJ2-7, with TRBD2 matching over 7 bases. CDR3 length: 14 amino acids. The V gene end was trimmed by 2 bases and the J gene end by 2 bases; junction bases not matched to a gene: 3. Germline assignment: CDR1 MDHEN and CDR2 SYDVKM. CDR3 protein: CASSLRDYPYEQYF. CDR3 coding DNA: TGTGCCAGCAGTTTAAGGGACTACCCCTACGAGCAGTACTTC.

This clonotype has at least ten counts. The genes are TRBV18 and TRBJ2-7, with D possibly matching TRBD1 (5 bases). Germline V lookup: CDR1 KGHSH, CDR2 LQKENI. This CDR3 contains 14 residues. V lost 0 bases and J 5 bases, leaving 11 bases between the germline ends. CDR3 in amino acids: CASSPPAGFHEQYF. The CDR3 region has the DNA TGTGCCAGCTCACCACCGGCAGGGTTCCACGAGCAGTACTTC.

This clonotype was counted a single time. V gene TRBV6-5 combines with J gene TRBJ1-2; TRBD1 might be the D (6 bases). The CDR3 covers 12 residues. Looked up from germline, CDR1 is MNHEY and CDR2 is SVGAGI. V lost 3 bases and J 7 bases, leaving 9 bases between the germline ends. The CDR3 sequence is CASSYPTGGYTF. In DNA form, the CDR3 reads TGTGCCAGCAGTTATCCGACAGGTGGCTACACCTTC.

CDR3 sequence: CASSSGQGGLTDTQYF. CDR3 DNA: TGCGCCAGCAGTTCCGGACAGGGGGGGTTAACAGATACGCAGTATTTT. The chain is built from TRBV10-1 and TRBJ2-3; 10 bases match TRBD1. CDR1 and CDR2 (germline): WNHNN, SYGVQD (reference sequence). The CDR3 has 16 amino acids. The junction had 8 bases not matched to a gene; V was cut back by 5 bases and J by 3 bases.

In this sample, this clonotype turned up many times. V is TRBV12-3 or TRBV12-4 and J is TRBJ2-5, with TRBD1 matching 7 bases. Trimming at V came to 4 bases and at J to 5 bases, leaving 4 bases not matched to a gene. The CDR3 runs to 13 residues. The chain's CDR3 is CASSSGQMETQYF. The CDR3 DNA reads TGTGCCAGCAGTTCGGGACAGATGGAGACCCAGTACTTC.

This clonotype appeared many times. J is TRBJ2-1 and V is TRBV6-1; unclear D gene. Trimming removed 6 bases at V and 0 bases at J, with 9 bases between. The CDR3 is 14 residues long. Germline V gene sequence: CDR1 MNHNS, CDR2 SASEGT. This chain's CDR3 is CASRAFGSYNEQFF. The DNA of the CDR3 is TGTGCCAGCAGGGCATTTGGCTCCTACAATGAGCAGTTCTTC.

This clonotype was observed at least ten times. CDR3 in amino acids: CASSSGLLSSYNEQFF. CDR3 bases: TGTGCCAGCAGCTCGGGACTCCTAAGCTCCTACAATGAGCAGTTCTTC. The rearrangement uses TRBV5-5 and TRBJ2-1; a weak D match, TRBD2 (6 bases). CDR1 is SGHKS, CDR2 YYEKEE, per germline (reference sequence). This CDR3 region has 16 residues. Trimming took 3 bases from V and 0 from J, leaving 13 bases between them.

This clonotype was seen repeatedly, ten times or more. The chain recombines TRBV7-9 with TRBJ1-2, with D unresolved. CDR3 size: 14 residues. The germline V gene encodes CDR1 SEHNR and CDR2 FQNEAQ (reference sequence). The V and J ends lost 2 bases and 0 bases respectively, with 7 bases between them. CDR3 sequence reads: CASSLREANYGYTF. Written as DNA, the CDR3 is TGTGCCAGCAGCTTACGTGAGGCTAACTATGGCTACACCTTC.

This clonotype was found many times. The rearrangement links TRBV28 to TRBJ2-7; 10 bases match TRBD1. Trimming took 2 bases from V and 7 from J; bases not matched to a gene: 11. The CDR3 loop spans 16 amino acids. CDR1 is MDHEN and CDR2 is SYDVKM in the germline V gene. CDR3 residues: CASSLPQSDRGREQYF. As DNA, the CDR3 is TGTGCCAGCAGTTTACCACAGTCCGACAGGGGGCGGGAGCAGTACTTC.

V usage is TRBV18 and J usage is TRBJ2-6; the D gene is possibly TRBD2 (5 bases). V was pared by 6 bases and J by 4 bases, with 16 bases between. This CDR3 comprises 16 residues. Germline-derived CDR1 and CDR2 are KGHSH and LQKENI. The chain's CDR3 is CASSAGRTSGANVLTF. The DNA of the CDR3 is TGTGCCAGCTCTGCGGGCAGGACCTCGGGGGCCAACGTCCTGACTTTC.

This clonotype was detected a few times. The gene calls are TRBV10-2 and TRBJ2-3; D is unclear. V lost 0 bases and J lost 5, with 12 bases in between. Looked up from germline, CDR1 is WSHSY and CDR2 is SAAADI. There are 15 residues in the CDR3. CDR3 bases: TGCGCCAGCAGTGAGTCCCGGCTAGTTCAAGATACGCAGTATTTT. As protein: CASSESRLVQDTQYF.

This clonotype was picked up many times. The genes are TRBV28 and TRBJ2-7; no reliable D call. Looked up from germline, CDR1 is MDHEN and CDR2 is SYDVKM. V lost 2 bases and J 3 bases, leaving 17 bases between the germline ends. The CDR3 has 16 amino acids. CDR3 coding DNA: TGTGCCAGCAGTTTAGTCGCGGCCGGCAGTCTCTACGAGCAGTACTTC. The encoded protein is CASSLVAAGSLYEQYF.

The table lists this clonotype with a few counts. The chain employs TRBV28 and TRBJ2-5, with TRBD1 as a possible D gene (5 bases). Trimming took off 7 bases at V and 3 bases at J, with 12 bases between the two ends. The CDR3 runs 13 residues. Germline V gene lookup returns CDR1 MDHEN and CDR2 SYDVKM. The CDR3 DNA reads TGTGCCAGCAATGGGGCAGGGAAAGAGACCCAGTACTTC. The encoded protein is CASNGAGKETQYF.

The V gene is TRBV29-1, the J gene TRBJ2-3, with 16 bases fitting TRBD2. The V and J ends lost 6 bases and 5 bases, in that order; junction bases with no gene match: 2. The CDR3 has 14 residues. Per germline, CDR1 SQVTM and CDR2 ANQGSEA. The CDR3 coding sequence is TGCAGCGTGGGACTAGCGGGAGGGATAGATACGCAGTATTTT. Amino acids: CSVGLAGGIDTQYF.

This clonotype was detected ten times or more. This chain joins TRBV28 and TRBJ2-3, with 9 bases matching TRBD2. This CDR3 spans 15 amino acids. CDR1 MDHEN and CDR2 SYDVKM come from the germline V gene. With 8 bases clipped from V and 4 bases from J, the junction kept 10 bases outside the gene matches. CDR3 sequence reads: CASQISGRGADTQYF. CDR3 coding DNA: TGTGCCAGCCAAATTAGCGGGAGAGGGGCAGATACGCAGTATTTT.

There are many counts of this clonotype. The chain joins TRBV5-1 to TRBJ2-1; a weak D match, TRBD2 (5 bases). Trimming removed 1 base from V and 4 bases from J, with 12 bases in between. CDR3 size: 15 residues. Germline assignment: CDR1 SGHRS and CDR2 YFSETQ. In DNA, the CDR3 is TGCGCCAGCAGCTTGACGGGGAAGGAGTACAATGAGCAGTTCTTC. This translates into CASSLTGKEYNEQFF.

This clonotype occurred a few times. J is TRBJ1-5 and V is TRBV30; no definite D call. Looked up from germline, CDR1 is GTSNPN and CDR2 is SVGIG (reference sequence). V gave up 0 bases and J gave up 5 bases, with 8 bases separating them. The CDR3 sequence is 13 residues long. CDR3 DNA sequence: TGTGCCTGGAGTGTAGGGTGGGATCAGCCCCAGCATTTT. Translated: CAWSVGWDQPQHF.

This clonotype was seen many times. This chain links TRBV29-1 with TRBJ2-3; D perhaps matches TRBD2 (5 bases). The germline gives CDR1 SQVTM, CDR2 ANQGSEA. V was trimmed by 1 base and J by 2 bases, leaving 16 bases between them. This CDR3 comprises 16 residues. CDR3 loop: CSVEGGYGDDTDTQYF. Here the CDR3 DNA reads TGCAGCGTTGAAGGAGGTTACGGGGATGACACAGATACGCAGTATTTT.

The J gene is TRBJ2-2, the V gene TRBV7-3; TRBD2 agrees at 11 bases. The CDR3 totals 18 residues. Germline V gene data show CDR1 as SGHTA and CDR2 as FQGTGA. J was trimmed by 0 bases and V by 6 bases; bases with no gene match: 9. The CDR3 sequence is CASSAGPGLAANTGELFF. In DNA form, the CDR3 reads TGTGCCAGCAGTGCAGGGCCGGGACTAGCGGCGAACACCGGGGAGCTGTTTTTT. Combining the CDR3 with reference TRBV7-3 and TRBJ2-2 gives the whole variable domain GAGVSQTPSNKVTEKGKYVELRCDPISGHTALYWYRQSLGQGPEFLIYFQGTGAADDSGLPNDRFFAVRPEGSVSTLKIQRTERGDSAVYLCASSAGPGLAANTGELFFGEGSRLTVL.

The chain is built from TRBV28 and TRBJ2-2, with 9 bases aligning to TRBD2. The CDR3 has 16 amino acids. V shed 1 base, J shed 6 bases, and the junction held 6 bases outside the gene matches. The V gene's germline CDR1 is MDHEN and CDR2 SYDVKM. CDR3 residues: CASSLSWTSEAGELFF. The DNA for the CDR3 is TGTGCCAGCAGTTTATCTTGGACTAGCGAAGCCGGGGAGCTGTTTTTT.

In this sample, this clonotype turned up many times. The V call is TRBV7-3, the J call TRBJ2-5; TRBD1 matches at 7 bases. Losses at the gene ends were 5 bases for V and 6 bases for J; bases not matched to a gene: 12. The CDR3 runs 15 residues. Germline V lookup: CDR1 SGHTA, CDR2 FQGTGA. CDR3 in amino acids: CASSPGTDRTKTQYF. DNA of the CDR3: TGTGCCAGCAGCCCCGGGACAGATCGTACGAAGACCCAGTACTTC.